This paragraph reports one T cell receptor beta chain. The repertoire was sequenced with immunoSEQ multiplex PCR; TCRdb's copy has only in-frame clones and lacks some. This sample has 45,000 to 50,000 clones, with 80% to 90% found just once. The V segment lost 6 bases and the J segment 12 bases; nucleotides outside the gene matches: 10. This CDR3 region has 12 residues. Germline V CDR1 and CDR2: KGHDR, SFDVKD. This entry is derived from a study of blood T cell repertoires in COVID-19. The sequence was collected from a human donor in a cohort sampled during active COVID-19. V usage is TRBV24-1 and J usage is TRBJ2-7; 7 bases are shared with TRBD2. The material sequenced was peripheral blood. CDR3 amino acids: CATSSEAGTMYF. The CDR3 bases are TGTGCCACCAGTTCGGAAGCCGGGACTATGTACTTC.